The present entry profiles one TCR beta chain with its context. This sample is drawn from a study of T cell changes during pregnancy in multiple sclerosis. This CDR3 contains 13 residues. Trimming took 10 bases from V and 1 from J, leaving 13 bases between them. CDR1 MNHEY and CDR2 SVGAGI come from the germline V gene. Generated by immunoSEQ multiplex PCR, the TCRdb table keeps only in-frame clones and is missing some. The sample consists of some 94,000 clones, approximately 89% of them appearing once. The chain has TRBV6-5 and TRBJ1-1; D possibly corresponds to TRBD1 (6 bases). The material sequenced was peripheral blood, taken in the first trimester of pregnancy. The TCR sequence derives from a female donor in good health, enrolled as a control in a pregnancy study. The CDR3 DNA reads TGTGCCACCCTACTGACAGGGAACACTGAAGCTTTCTTT. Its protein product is CATLLTGNTEAFF.